This T cell receptor (beta chain) was retrieved from a study of blood T cell repertoires in COVID-19. For the study at large: T cells, B-cell-depleted T cells, or PBMCs provided the cDNA or gDNA that served as material.

This CDR3 is 13 amino acids long. Looked up from germline, CDR1 is LNHDA and CDR2 is SQIVND (reference sequence). After removal of 6 bases from V and 4 bases from J, the junction contained 5 bases not matched to a gene. Per the study methods: Nucleated cell number was recorded as an estimate derived from reference gene primer amplification. Generated by immunoSEQ multiplex PCR, the TCRdb table keeps only in-frame clones and is missing some. For V, J and clone size, that table is used; D and trimming come from the DNA. There are some 200,000 clones in the sample; 88% occur only once, and approximately 5.6% lies in the top ten.

The sequencing input was peripheral blood. The TCR sequence derives from a man aged 40-50 years with active or convalescent COVID-19. The gene calls are TRBV19 and TRBJ2-7; TRBD1 matches 8 bases. The CDR3 DNA is TGTGCCAGTAGCCCGGACAGGGAGTACGAGCAGTACTTC. This gives the protein CASSPDREYEQYF.